This TCR beta chain was sequenced during a study of T cell repertoires in cytomegalovirus infection. For the study at large: CMV infection together with matching HLA type was indicated by public TCR beta signatures. Findings of the study overall: The cumulative frequency of public TCR beta families distinguished individuals who carried CMV together with the relevant HLA. The response measured ex vivo was dominated by TCR beta clonotypes (HLA-C-restricted and CMV-specific).

TCRdb recomputed calls from the reads with MiXCR, one row per CDR3 protein. Of 100,000 or so distinct CDR3 sequences listed, 15% to 20% are singletons. Points on this clonotype: The antigen remains undetermined.

Germline loops: CDR1 MNHNS, CDR2 SASEGT. The V and J ends lost 0 bases and 6 bases respectively, with 9 bases between them. This CDR3 contains 14 residues. The receptor was isolated from a human donor in good health (CMV status not recorded). Some clones in this sample may be carry-over from other donors' samples. The sample was PBMCs. The gene calls are TRBV6-1 and TRBJ2-1; D may be TRBD2 (6 bases). CDR3 sequence: CASSEAGGINEQFF. CDR3 in DNA: TGTGCCAGCAGTGAAGCGGGGGGAATCAATGAGCAGTTCTTC.